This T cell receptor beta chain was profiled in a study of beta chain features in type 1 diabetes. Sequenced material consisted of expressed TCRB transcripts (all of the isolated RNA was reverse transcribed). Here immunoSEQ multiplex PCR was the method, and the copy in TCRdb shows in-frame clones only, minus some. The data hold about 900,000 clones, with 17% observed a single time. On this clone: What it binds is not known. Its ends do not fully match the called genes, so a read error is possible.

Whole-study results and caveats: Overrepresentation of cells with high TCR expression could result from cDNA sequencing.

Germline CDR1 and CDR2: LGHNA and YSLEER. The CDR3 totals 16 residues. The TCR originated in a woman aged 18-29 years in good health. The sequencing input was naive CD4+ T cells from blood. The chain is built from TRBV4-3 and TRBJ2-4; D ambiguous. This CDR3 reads CASSQALNLAKNIQYF. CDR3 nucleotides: TGCGCCAGCAGTCAAGCGTTAAATCTAGCCAAAAACATTCAGTACTTC.